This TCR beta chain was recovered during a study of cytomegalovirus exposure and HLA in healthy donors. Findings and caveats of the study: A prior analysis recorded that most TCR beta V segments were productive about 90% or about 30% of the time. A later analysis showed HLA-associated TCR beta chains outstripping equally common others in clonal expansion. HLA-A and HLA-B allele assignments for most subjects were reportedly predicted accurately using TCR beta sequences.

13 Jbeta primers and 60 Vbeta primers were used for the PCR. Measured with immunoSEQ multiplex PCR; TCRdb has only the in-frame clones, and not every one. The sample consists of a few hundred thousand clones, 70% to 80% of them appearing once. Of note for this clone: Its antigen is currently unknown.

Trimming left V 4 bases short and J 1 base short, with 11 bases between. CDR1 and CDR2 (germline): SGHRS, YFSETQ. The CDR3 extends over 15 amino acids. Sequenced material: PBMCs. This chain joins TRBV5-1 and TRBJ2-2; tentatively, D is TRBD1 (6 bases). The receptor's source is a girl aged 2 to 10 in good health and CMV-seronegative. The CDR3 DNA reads TGCGCCAGCAGCACCGCGACAGGGAACACCGGGGAGCTGTTTTTT. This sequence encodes CASSTATGNTGELFF.